The next 10 T cell receptor beta chains were all read from a single sample in a study of T cell responses to AZD1222 COVID-19 vaccine (dated by TCRdb to 2020 to 2022). Libraries were built with the immunoSEQ multiplex PCR assay. The table comes from immuneACCESS by way of TCRdb, which keeps in-frame sequences with V and J called. Part of the clones is missing from these tables; in studies checked, under half for an unresolved V gene and the rest for unknown reasons. The sample table holds approximately 180,000 clones, of which approximately 92% were seen once. The ten largest clonotypes hold over 9.5% of the sample. Per the publication, the time point label means: baseline before first vaccination. Sequencing was performed on peripheral blood, taken on day 0 of AZD1222 vaccination. The receptors were gathered from an adult in good health.

The V call is TRBV27, the J call TRBJ2-7, with 7 bases that match TRBD1. Unmatched junction bases numbered 10, after V lost 10 bases and J lost 7 bases. In germline, CDR1 is MNHEY, CDR2 SMNVEV (reference sequence). CDR3 length equals 12 residues. The CDR3 loop reads CATLGGVGEQYF. The CDR3 coding sequence is TGTGCCACCTTAGGGGGCGTGGGAGAGCAGTACTTC.

The J gene is TRBJ1-5, the V gene TRBV2; no clear D gene. The V end was cut by 6 bases, the J end by 0 bases, with 12 bases between. In germline, CDR1 is SNHLY, CDR2 FYNNEI. This CDR3 is 15 amino acids long. CDR3: CASSRGPASNQPQHF. The CDR3 coding sequence is TGTGCCAGCAGCCGCGGACCAGCTAGCAATCAGCCCCAGCATTTT.

The J gene is TRBJ2-7, the V gene TRBV5-1; D uncertain. CDR1 and CDR2 (germline): SGHRS, YFSETQ. CDR3 length equals 16 residues. The ends were cut back, 3 bases at V and 1 base at J, with 17 bases in the middle. CDR3 sequence (DNA): TGCGCCAGCAGCTCCACCTCCCTAGGTAAATCCTACGAGCAGTACTTC. This gives the protein CASSSTSLGKSYEQYF. Complete variable domain (other parts from reference TRBV5-1 and TRBJ2-7): KAGVTQTPRYLIKTRGQQVTLSCSPISGHRSVSWYQQTPGQGLQFLFEYFSETQRNKGNFPGRFSGRQFSNSRSEMNVSTLELGDSALYLCASSSTSLGKSYEQYFGPGTRLTVT.

This clone was recorded once. The chain has TRBV5-1 and TRBJ2-1; D ambiguous. From germline, CDR1 is SGHRS and CDR2 YFSETQ. The CDR3 is made up of 11 amino acids. The V end was cut by 1 base, the J end by 7 bases, with 3 bases between. The CDR3 spells CASSLSNEQFF. CDR3 coding DNA: TGCGCCAGCAGCTTGAGTAATGAGCAGTTCTTC.

CDR3 DNA sequence: TGCAGCGTTGCCGGGACCCTGGGGGAGACCCAGTACTTC. Protein: CSVAGTLGETQYF. This chain joins TRBV29-1 and TRBJ2-5; D possibly uses TRBD1 or TRBD2 (5 bases each). Germline V lookup: CDR1 SQVTM, CDR2 ANQGSEA. The V end lost 4 bases, the J end lost 5 bases, and 14 bases lay between the germline ends. CDR3 length: 13 residues.

The V call is TRBV4-1, the J call TRBJ2-5; TRBD2 matches at 7 bases. This CDR3 has 16 amino acids. In germline, CDR1 is MGHRA, CDR2 YSYEKL. Losses at the gene ends were 4 bases for V and 2 bases for J; bases not matched to a gene: 10. The chain's CDR3 is CASSPETGGPQETQYF. In DNA form, the CDR3 reads TGCGCCAGCAGCCCGGAGACGGGGGGACCGCAAGAGACCCAGTACTTC.

The chain uses TRBV14 and TRBJ1-1; unclear D gene. V lost 4 bases, J lost 3 bases, and 6 bases lay in between. The CDR3 sequence is 12 residues long. Germline assignment: CDR1 SGHDN and CDR2 FVKESK. Written as DNA, the CDR3 is TGTGCCAGCAGCCTGATGGACACTGAAGCTTTCTTT. As protein: CASSLMDTEAFF.

The chain is built from TRBV29-1 and TRBJ1-2; D is possibly TRBD1 (5 bases). Trimming took 6 bases from V and 4 from J, leaving 12 bases between them. The germline gives CDR1 SQVTM, CDR2 ANQGSEA. This CDR3 has 12 residues. The CDR3 region has the DNA TGCAGCGTACACGGGGGGGTCTATGGCTACACCTTC. Encoded protein: CSVHGGVYGYTF.

This rearrangement joins TRBV7-6 to TRBJ1-1; maybe TRBD1 (5 bases). Looked up from germline, CDR1 is SGHVS and CDR2 is FNYEAQ. The CDR3 loop spans 15 amino acids. The V and J ends lost 1 base and 1 base respectively, with 10 bases between them. The CDR3 DNA sequence: TGTGCCAGCAGCTTAGGGGGAGGGGAGAACACTGAAGCTTTCTTT. Its protein is CASSLGGGENTEAFF.

The genes are TRBV19 and TRBJ1-4; D may be TRBD1 (6 bases). The V gene's germline CDR1 is LNHDA and CDR2 SQIVND (reference sequence). The CDR3 is 15 residues long. Trimming stripped 5 bases from V and 6 bases from J, with 16 bases between. CDR3 sequence reads: CASSPLQGRDEKLFF. The CDR3, as DNA: TGTGCCAGTAGTCCGTTACAGGGAAGAGATGAAAAACTGTTTTTT.